This T cell receptor beta chain was profiled in a study of cytomegalovirus exposure and HLA in healthy donors (dated by TCRdb to 2015 to 2018). At the level of the whole study: An earlier analysis of 587 of the donors reported approximately 260 Gb of sequence data and about 120 million unique TCR beta sequences obtained from some 200 million T cells. To predict cytomegalovirus infection status, the study brought together high-throughput TCR immunosequencing, statistical association of individual TCRs with disease status, and machine learning. Among the approximately 400 genotyped donors, under 90% belonged to the genetic ancestry cluster associated with self-reported Caucasian donors. Five DR-DQ haplotypes were treated as single units for association and clustering because of strong linkage in the cohort. An early release covering over 500 HLA-typed donors comprised 250 to 350 gigabases of sequencing data and roughly 85 million unique TCR sequences. Donor age, sex, ethnicity and CMV serostatus were compiled alongside the repertoire data. A separate validation cohort of about 110 different subjects was used in addition to the approximately 700-subject first cohort. HLA typing included class I and class II loci at four-digit resolution. The later analysis used no new phenotypic data to find candidate immune exposures, relying instead on TCR beta sequences and their occurrence across donors. A later genetic analysis used genome-wide SNP genotypes for about 55% of the 666 donors, treating that subset as a discovery cohort. Across about 380 genotyped donors of the cohort, an average of roughly 230,000 unique TCR beta nucleotide sequences per donor were sequenced, and roughly 20% of those sequences were non-productive. In a later analysis, previously published TCR beta repertoires from 670 or so donors were re-analyzed and high-resolution HLA genotyping was added so that TCR occurrence patterns could be studied. All discovery cohort repertoires had been generated using a single sequencing platform. The study was designed to test whether signatures of past pathogen exposure could be identified by cataloging public T cell receptors. The T cell repertoires of 666 subjects were profiled by immunosequencing and related to cytomegalovirus serostatus. The number of typed donors differed by locus: roughly 620-640 for A, B, C, DRB1 and DQB1; 500 to 550 for DQA1; about 600 for DPA1; and around 450 for DPB1. An earlier analysis of 587 of the donors applied high-throughput TCR beta sequencing to assess whether each TCR beta V gene segment acted as functional or pseudogenic. Summary of the overall study and its limitations: The study listed approximately 150 TCR beta chains as associated with cytomegalovirus. Because HLA typing was unavailable for some donors at each locus, only the typed subset was used in association tests. In an earlier analysis of more than 450 of the donors, most TCR beta V segments were observed in productive rearrangements about 87% or about 30% of the time, broadly matching IMGT annotations. A later genetic analysis reported fewer N-insertions in productive TCRs among donors in an Asian-associated ancestry cluster than the approximately 670-donor mean. The earlier analysis of 587 of the donors excluded approximately 15 rarely observed V segments, including chromosome 9 orphons, because counts were too low. For the cohort, immune exposure information was limited to CMV serostatus. Three of the identified cytomegalovirus-associated TCR beta chains were confirmed in vitro to be specific for cytomegalovirus antigens. In a later genetic analysis, a missense DCLRE1C variant was associated with V-gene and J-gene trimming of TCR beta chains, and the association was replicated in an independent cohort. The authors suggested that the approach could potentially be extended to other disease states and immunological phenotypes. In a later analysis, the rate of TCR association differed among HLA loci, with DRB1 alleles having the most associated TCRs and HLA-C alleles having the fewest. Strong co-occurrence of HLA alleles, especially DR and DQ, made assigning TCR associations to individual alleles difficult. In a later analysis, most CMV-associated TCR beta chains were found to appear HLA-restricted, with HLA associations seemingly driven largely by CMV exposure. Linkage disequilibrium might explain the correlated functional status among segregating V segments, but an unknown experimental factor could not be ruled out. A further reported finding was that TCR beta sequences accurately predicted the HLA-A and HLA-B alleles for most subjects in the first cohort. In a later analysis, several top co-occurrence clusters were reported to appear linked to parvovirus B19, influenza, CMV and Epstein-Barr virus. The classifier was reported to diagnose cytomegalovirus status with high specificity and sensitivity in both the original cohort and the validation cohort. A group of highly shared sequence variants was considered likely to be a technical artifact of the sequencing pipeline. The 87-base-pair reads could not distinguish some IMGT-functional V segments, including TRBV6-2 and TRBV6-3, so those segments were excluded. A later analysis found that HLA-associated TCR beta chains were more clonally expanded and had lower generation probabilities than equally common non-associated chains. At a false discovery rate of 0.05, a later analysis linked under 20,000 TCR beta sequences to specific HLA alleles. Most TCR sequences were seen in very few donors, while some public TCRs were found in many individuals. Presence/absence analyses assumed roughly uniform sequencing depth across donors, an assumption that may not hold. This cohort had only TCR beta chains sequenced, and the lack of alpha or paired-chain data limited which features could be detected.

The germline V gene sets CDR1 to SGHDT and CDR2 to YYEEEE. There are 13 amino acids in the CDR3, from cysteine to phenylalanine inclusive. Only the CDR3 part of the read is kept: 39 bases, read in frame from the first base. Germline trimming amounts to 4 bases on V and 3 bases on J, with 3 as the count of junction bases outside the gene matches. Concerning this clone itself: Its target antigen remains unknown. Base qualities are missing; no much larger clone stands one base away.

The cohort was made up of about 670 healthy bone marrow donors. At the time of sampling, every cohort member was nominally healthy, though immune exposures that went unrecorded were likely present. The donor tested CMV seronegative, placing the donor among the 350 or so seronegative members of the cohort. Every donor gave a peripheral blood sample, and the peripheral blood mononuclear cells from that sample were used for TCR beta sequencing. Genomic DNA was extracted from the blood cell samples with the Qiagen DNeasy Blood Extraction Kit. The library was obtained by the immunoSEQ multiplex PCR assay. A mixture of 60 forward primers for TCR Vbeta segments and 13 reverse primers for TCR Jbeta segments was used in the multiplex PCR. The CDR3 region of rearranged TCR beta genes was amplified from genomic DNA by a multiplex PCR assay. The amplified TCR beta libraries were sequenced on the Illumina HiSeq System as 87-base-pair reads. Per the original workflow: A later analysis counted about 80 million unique TCR beta chains across the 550 to 700 repertoires, and roughly 10 million of these chains were shared by at least two donors. A nearest-neighbor algorithm error-corrected the raw reads and collapsed the reads into unique sequences, merging closely related sequences to remove PCR and sequencing errors. Alignment of CDR3 sequences to IMGT reference sequences was used to assign V, D and J gene segments. Each retained sequence needed at least a six-nucleotide match to both a V gene segment and a J gene segment. Rearrangements were classified as productive when the CDR3 lacked stop codons and remained in frame with V and J, and all other rearrangements were classified as non-productive. Following IMGT convention, CDR3 was defined as the stretch from the second conserved V-encoded cysteine up to the conserved J-encoded phenylalanine. The earlier analysis of 550 to 650 of the donors excluded any sequence lacking an unambiguous match to a single V gene segment. An earlier analysis of fewer than 750 of the donors classified V segments as functional when productive rearrangements were above 56.7% and as segregating when the standard deviation between donors was above 5%. A statistical classification framework was built for diagnosing cytomegalovirus status from the catalog of TCR beta chain sequences. In a later analysis, V and J genes were assigned by comparing TCR nucleotide sequences against IMGT/GENE-DB human TR gene sequences. A later analysis assigned CDR3 sequences and most-parsimonious VDJ recombination scenarios with the TCRdist pipeline. In a later analysis, each TCR beta chain was defined by its CDR3 amino acid sequence together with its V-gene family, and reads lacking a unique V-gene family were excluded. To address suspected cross-contamination and a sequencing artifact, a later analysis removed some 620 highly shared, low-generation-probability nucleotide sequences. A later analysis calculated a clonal expansion index for each public chain from normalized within-repertoire ranks of inferred template counts. In a later analysis, generation probabilities were computed using a VDJ recombination model fitted to out-of-frame rearrangements, and the results were checked against IGoR. Hypergeometric tests were used in a later analysis to score TCR-TCR, TCR-HLA and TCR-CMV co-occurrence, with a repertoire-size bias correction applied to the TCR pairs. A later analysis estimated false discovery rates by permuting HLA or CMV assignments 20 times. In a later analysis, co-occurring TCRs were grouped using DBSCAN, with TCRdist sequence similarity added in when clustering inside HLA-allele-positive subsets. Repertoires with fewer than 30,000 or more than 120,000 public chains were left out of co-occurrence clustering, as were four to six repertoires with anomalous nucleotide sharing. TCRdb took over this immuneACCESS table, retaining in-frame rearrangements with V and J assigned. Such tables are incomplete; in checked studies, under half of the missing clones stem from an unresolved V gene, and the remainder is unexplained. D and trimming come from the DNA, and the V and J calls and clone size come from that table. Here the sample has around 110,000 clones; over 8% occur a single time. The ten largest clones add up to 2.5% to 3.5% of the sample.

The chain uses TRBV5-6 and TRBJ1-2; TRBD1 aligns with 7 central bases. The sample comprised PBMCs. The clonotype originates from a man younger than 40 in good health and CMV-seronegative. The CDR3 in this case is CASSQQGYYGYTF. The DNA sequence is given as TGTGCCAGCAGCCAACAGGGGTACTATGGCTACACCTTC.